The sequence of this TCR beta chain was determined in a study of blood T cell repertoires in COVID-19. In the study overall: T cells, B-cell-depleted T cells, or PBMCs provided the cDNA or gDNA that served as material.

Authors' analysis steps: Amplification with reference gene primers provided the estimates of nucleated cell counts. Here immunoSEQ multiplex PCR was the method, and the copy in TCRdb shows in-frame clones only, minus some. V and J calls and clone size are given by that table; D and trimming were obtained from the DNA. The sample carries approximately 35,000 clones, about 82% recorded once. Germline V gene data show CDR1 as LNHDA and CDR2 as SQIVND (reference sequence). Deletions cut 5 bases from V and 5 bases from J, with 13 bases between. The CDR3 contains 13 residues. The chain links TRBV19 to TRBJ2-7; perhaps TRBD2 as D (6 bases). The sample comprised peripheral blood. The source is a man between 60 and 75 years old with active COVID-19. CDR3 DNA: TGTGCCAGTAGTGCAGTTCGGGGGAACGAGCAGTACTTC. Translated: CASSAVRGNEQYF.